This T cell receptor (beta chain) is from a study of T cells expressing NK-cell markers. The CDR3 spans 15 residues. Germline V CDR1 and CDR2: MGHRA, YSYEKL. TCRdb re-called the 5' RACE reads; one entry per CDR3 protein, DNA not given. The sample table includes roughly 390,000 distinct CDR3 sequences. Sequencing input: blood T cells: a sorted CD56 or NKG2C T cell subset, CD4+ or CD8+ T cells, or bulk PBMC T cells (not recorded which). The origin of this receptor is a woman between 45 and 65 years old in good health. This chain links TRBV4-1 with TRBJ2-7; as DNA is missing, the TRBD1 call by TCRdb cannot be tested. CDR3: CASSPRQTSSYEQYF.